The 28 T cell receptor beta chains given below trace back to one sample, sequenced in a study of T cell repertoires in cytomegalovirus infection. TCRdb ran MiXCR on the reads and lists one entry per CDR3 protein. The sample yields around 740,000 distinct CDR3 sequences, 35% to 45% seen once. Sequencing input: PBMCs. Receptors originate from a human donor in good health (CMV status not recorded). Some clones in this sample may be carry-over from other donors' samples.

The V call is TRBV20-1, the J call TRBJ1-2; no firm D call. Germline assignment: CDR1 DFQATT and CDR2 SNEGSKA (reference sequence). CDR3 length: 13 residues. V lost 1 base and J 8 bases, leaving 14 bases between the germline ends. DNA for the CDR3: TGCAGTGCTAGAGTGGAGGGAACGGGCGGCTACACCTTC. This sequence encodes CSARVEGTGGYTF.

The table lists this clonotype with many counts. V gene TRBV7-9 combines with J gene TRBJ2-7, with no clear D. Germline V gene lookup returns CDR1 SEHNR and CDR2 FQNEAQ (reference sequence). Trimming took off 4 bases at V and 4 bases at J, with 11 bases between the two ends. The CDR3 runs 13 residues. The CDR3 nucleotides read TGTGCCAGCAGCTCCCAAGGTCCGTACGAGCAGTACTTC. It encodes CASSSQGPYEQYF. Looking up the rest from reference TRBV7-9 and TRBJ2-7 gives the full variable domain: DTGVSQNPRHKITKRGQNVTFRCDPISEHNRLYWYRQTLGQGPEFLTYFQNEAQLEKSRLLSDRFSAERPKGSFSTLEIQRTEQGDSAMYLCASSSQGPYEQYFGPGTRLTVT.

This clonotype was seen only a few times. The V call is TRBV6-5, the J call TRBJ1-1; TRBD1 agrees at 10 bases. The CDR3 runs to 17 residues. The V and J ends lost 4 bases and 5 bases, in that order; junction bases with no gene match: 13. Per germline, CDR1 MNHEY and CDR2 SVGAGI. The CDR3 coding sequence is TGTGCCAGCAGTTCCTCCCCTTATGGACAGGGGGGAACTGAAGCTTTCTTT. It specifies CASSSSPYGQGGTEAFF.

The CDR3 coding sequence is TGTGCCAGCAGCTCACTATCACTACAGGGGTACGAGCAGTACTTC. This encodes CASSSLSLQGYEQYF. The J gene is TRBJ2-7, the V gene TRBV6-1; 7 positions match TRBD1. CDR1 is MNHNS and CDR2 is SASEGT in the germline V gene. The CDR3 contains 15 residues. V dropped 6 bases and J dropped 4; count of bases not matched to a gene: 12.

In its sample, this clonotype was seen a few times. The CDR3 loop is CASSDIFGIGRVKGNQPQHF. The CDR3 DNA is TGTGCCAGCAGTGATATCTTCGGGATCGGGAGGGTGAAAGGCAATCAGCCCCAGCATTTT. The V call is TRBV6-1, the J call TRBJ1-5; D gene unclear. The length of the CDR3 is 20 residues. V lost 3 bases, J lost 2 bases, and 26 bases lay in between. Germline V gene sequence: CDR1 MNHNS, CDR2 SASEGT.

This rearrangement joins TRBV7-6 to TRBJ2-2; TRBD1 or TRBD2 may be the D gene (5 bases each). V was shortened by 4 bases and J by 8 bases, with 17 bases between the two germline ends. Germline values: CDR1 SGHVS, CDR2 FNYEAQ. This CDR3 contains 15 residues. For the CDR3, the DNA is TGTGCCAGCAGCTCATCGATCAGGGAGATGGGGGAGCTGTTTTTT. Translated, it gives CASSSSIREMGELFF.

V is TRBV28 and J is TRBJ2-7, with 9 bases matching TRBD1. V was clipped by 3 bases and J by 0 bases; unmatched bases: 15. Germline V gene sequence: CDR1 MDHEN, CDR2 SYDVKM. The CDR3 is 19 residues long. Here the CDR3 reads CASSFRTGVDLLSSYEQYF. The CDR3 nucleotides read TGTGCCAGCAGTTTTAGGACAGGGGTGGATTTGTTAAGCTCCTACGAGCAGTACTTC.

The chain is built from TRBV6-5 and TRBJ1-6; possible D gene TRBD1, 5 bases. Germline V gives CDR1 MNHEY, CDR2 SVGAGI. V was trimmed by 5 bases and J by 9 bases, leaving 14 bases between them. CDR3 length: 14 residues. CDR3 protein: CASSLGHGGSPLHF. As DNA, the CDR3 is TGTGCCAGCAGTCTCGGACATGGAGGTTCACCCCTCCACTTT.

A few counts support this clonotype. This chain uses TRBV12-3 or TRBV12-4 with TRBJ2-7; 7 bases align to TRBD2. Losses at the gene ends were 5 bases for V and 3 bases for J; bases not matched to a gene: 10. The length of the CDR3 is 15 residues. CDR3 loop: CASSQLALSNYEQYF. DNA for the CDR3: TGTGCCAGCAGTCAACTAGCGCTCTCCAACTACGAGCAGTACTTC.

This clonotype has just a few counts. The rearrangement joins TRBV6-2 or TRBV6-3 to TRBJ2-7, with D possibly being TRBD1 (6 bases). The CDR3 spans 15 residues. Looked up from germline, CDR1 is MNHEY and CDR2 is SVGEGT. V was shortened by 1 base and J by 3 bases, with 13 bases between the two germline ends. CDR3 sequence: CASSYFQGPNYEQYF. The CDR3 DNA is TGTGCCAGCAGTTACTTTCAGGGGCCCAACTACGAGCAGTACTTC.

This clonotype was found a few times. The gene calls are TRBV7-6 and TRBJ2-3, with no clear D. Trimming stripped 0 bases from V and 5 bases from J, with 15 bases between. Germline-derived CDR1 and CDR2 are SGHVS and FNYEAQ. CDR3 length: 16 amino acids. The CDR3 nucleotides are TGTGCCAGCAGCTTAGCGCAGGCACCTGGTAGAGATACGCAGTATTTT. This sequence encodes CASSLAQAPGRDTQYF.

The chain uses TRBV19 and TRBJ2-3; 14 bases agree with TRBD2. This CDR3 region has 17 residues. The germline CDR1 and CDR2 sequences are LNHDA and SQIVND (reference sequence). After removal of 8 bases from V and 3 bases from J, the junction contained 10 bases not matched to a gene. The CDR3 sequence is CASGRGTSGRGTDTQYF. Written as DNA, the CDR3 is TGTGCCAGTGGACGCGGGACTAGCGGGAGAGGGACAGATACGCAGTATTTT.

The chain employs TRBV28 and TRBJ1-1; no clear D gene. V lost 5 bases, J lost 5 bases, and 12 bases lay in between. CDR3 length: 13 residues. The germline V gene encodes CDR1 MDHEN and CDR2 SYDVKM. The CDR3, as DNA: TGTGCCAGCAGTCCCACCCCTTGGACTGAAGCTTTCTTT. It codes for CASSPTPWTEAFF.

This clonotype came up a few times. The chain carries TRBV5-4 and TRBJ2-3; 12 nucleotides line up with TRBD2. Losses at the gene ends were 3 bases for V and 6 bases for J; bases not matched to a gene: 8. The CDR3 consists of 16 residues. The germline CDR1 and CDR2 sequences are SGHNT and YYREEE (reference sequence). CDR3 bases: TGTGCCAGCAGCTCTACTAGCGGGAGGCCCCCCGATACGCAGTATTTT. It encodes CASSSTSGRPPDTQYF.

This clonotype was recorded once. The rearrangement uses TRBV5-1 and TRBJ2-3; 12 nucleotides match TRBD1. The CDR3 has 19 residues. J lost 3 bases, V lost 1 base, and 12 bases had no gene match. Germline-derived CDR1 and CDR2 are SGHRS and YFSETQ. For the CDR3, the DNA is TGCGCCAGCAGCTTGATGCACCGGGACAGGGGGCGAAGGACAGATACGCAGTATTTT. Its protein is CASSLMHRDRGRRTDTQYF.

On this clonotype: Mismatch with germline at one junction end may stem from a read error. The V and J genes are TRBV15 and TRBJ1-4, with a tentative D call TRBD1 (6 bases). Germline V gene lookup returns CDR1 LNHNV and CDR2 YYDKDF (reference sequence). The CDR3 has 13 amino acids. The CDR3, as DNA: TGTGCCACCAGCAGAGATTTTCAGGACAGCGGCGTTTTT. Translated: CATSRDFQDSGVF.

This sequence joins TRBV6-6 and TRBJ1-2; no reliable D call. The CDR3 contains 14 residues. CDR1 MNHNY and CDR2 SVGAGI come from the germline V gene (reference sequence). V was pared by 11 bases and J by 1 base, with 17 bases between. CDR3 nucleotides: TGTGCCTCGCACCCAGGCGGAAATAACTATGGCTACACCTTC. It specifies CASHPGGNNYGYTF.

V gene TRBV6-5 combines with J gene TRBJ1-2; perhaps TRBD1 as D (5 bases). CDR3 length: 13 residues. Between the trimmed V and J ends, which lost 7 bases and 4 bases, there was a span of 13 bases. Germline CDR1 and CDR2: MNHEY and SVGAGI. Written as DNA, the CDR3 is TGTGCCAGCAAACCGACAGACCGCTATGGCTACACCTTC. Translating gives CASKPTDRYGYTF.

This clonotype was counted between two and nine times. V and J are TRBV20-1 and TRBJ2-3; 11 bases line up with TRBD2. V dropped 3 bases and J dropped 1; count of bases not matched to a gene: 6. CDR3 size: 16 residues. Per the germline V gene, CDR1 is DFQATT and CDR2 is SNEGSKA (reference sequence). CDR3 protein: CSASLAGGRGTDTQYF. CDR3 DNA sequence: TGCAGTGCTAGTCTAGCGGGAGGACGGGGCACAGATACGCAGTATTTT.

This clonotype was counted only a few times. The V gene is TRBV6-2 or TRBV6-3, the J gene TRBJ2-3; no clear D. This CDR3 is built from 11 residues. Looked up from germline, CDR1 is MNHEY and CDR2 is SVGEGT. The ends were cut back, 8 bases at V and 2 bases at J, with 5 bases in the middle. CDR3 sequence reads: CASGFTDTQYF. Written as DNA, the CDR3 is TGTGCCAGCGGATTCACAGATACGCAGTATTTT.

V usage is TRBV7-2 and J usage is TRBJ2-3; D is ambiguous. Germline V CDR1 and CDR2: SGHTA, FQGNSA. This CDR3 is 16 amino acids long. Trimming took 5 bases from V and 3 from J, leaving 18 bases between them. Here the CDR3 reads CASSRPITPGTDTQYF. CDR3 in DNA: TGTGCCAGCAGCCGTCCCATAACACCAGGAACAGATACGCAGTATTTT.

The rearrangement joins TRBV4-2 to TRBJ1-5; 7 positions match TRBD1. V gave up 1 base and J gave up 3 bases; unmatched junction bases: 3. The V gene's germline CDR1 is LGHNA and CDR2 YNFKEQ. The CDR3 has 15 amino acids. Here the CDR3 DNA reads TGTGCCAGCAGCCAAGCGACAGGGAACAATCAGCCCCAGCATTTT. Protein product: CASSQATGNNQPQHF.

The rearrangement links TRBV28 to TRBJ2-3; 7 bases fit TRBD1. Germline trimming cut 5 bases from V and 0 bases from J; bases unmatched to any gene: 5. Germline V gives CDR1 MDHEN, CDR2 SYDVKM. The CDR3 extends over 15 amino acids. The CDR3 sequence: CASSLTGDSTDTQYF. The DNA of the CDR3 is TGTGCCAGCAGTCTAACAGGGGACAGCACAGATACGCAGTATTTT.

V is TRBV3-1 and J is TRBJ2-7, with 10 bases matching TRBD1. CDR3 length: 19 amino acids. Germline V gene lookup returns CDR1 LGHDT and CDR2 YNNKEL (reference sequence). The junction had 12 bases not matched to a gene; V was cut back by 0 bases and J by 1 base. The CDR3, as DNA: TGTGCCAGCAGCCAAGATTTGAGCTCTAGGACAGGGGGTTCCTACGAGCAGTACTTC. This translates into CASSQDLSSRTGGSYEQYF.

The CDR3 here is CSARPSGSYEQYF. CDR3 in DNA: TGCAGTGCTAGACCTAGCGGGAGTTACGAGCAGTACTTC. The chain is built from TRBV20-1 and TRBJ2-7; 10 bases line up with TRBD2. The CDR3 consists of 13 residues. Trimming removed 2 bases from V and 4 bases from J; junction bases left unmatched: 2. CDR1 is DFQATT and CDR2 is SNEGSKA in the germline V gene (reference sequence).

The V and J genes are TRBV6-6 and TRBJ1-3; 7 bases are a match to TRBD1. Germline V gene data show CDR1 as MNHNY and CDR2 as SVGAGI (reference sequence). The V segment lost 1 base and the J segment 0 bases; nucleotides outside the gene matches: 6. This CDR3 comprises 17 residues. The CDR3 sequence: CASSYLVGGFSGNTIYF. The CDR3 DNA reads TGTGCCAGCAGTTACTTAGTAGGGGGCTTCTCTGGAAACACCATATATTTT.

The V and J genes are TRBV5-4 and TRBJ2-1; TRBD2 might be the D (6 bases). Trimming stripped 4 bases from V and 8 bases from J, with 22 bases between. The germline gives CDR1 SGHNT, CDR2 YYREEE (reference sequence). CDR3 length: 16 amino acids. In DNA form, the CDR3 reads TGTGCCAGCAGCCTGGACCCGGCGGCTAGCGCAGATGAGCAGTTCTTC. Translation: CASSLDPAASADEQFF.

For the CDR3, the DNA is TGTGCCAGCAGGAAGGGACAGGGGGCAGCCTACGAGCAGTACTTC. It specifies CASRKGQGAAYEQYF. V is TRBV6-8 and J is TRBJ2-7; TRBD1 matches at 12 bases. CDR1 and CDR2 (germline): MNHGY, SAAAGT. This CDR3 has 15 amino acids. V lost 6 bases and J lost 2; bases outside the gene matches: 5.